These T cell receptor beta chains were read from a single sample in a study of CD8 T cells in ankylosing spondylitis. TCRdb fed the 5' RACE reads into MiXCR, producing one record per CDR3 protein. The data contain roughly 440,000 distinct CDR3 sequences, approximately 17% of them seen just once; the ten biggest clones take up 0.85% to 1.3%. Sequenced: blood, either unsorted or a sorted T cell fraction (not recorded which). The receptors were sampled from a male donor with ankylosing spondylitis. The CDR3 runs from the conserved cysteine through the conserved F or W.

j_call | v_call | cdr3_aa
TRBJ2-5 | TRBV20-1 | CSARTGLQETQYF
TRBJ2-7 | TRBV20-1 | CSARDLSSGVYEQYF
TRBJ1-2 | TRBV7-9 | CASSVTFYGYTF
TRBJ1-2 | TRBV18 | CASSPPKPYGYTF
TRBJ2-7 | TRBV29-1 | CSVRTSGQGPYEQYF
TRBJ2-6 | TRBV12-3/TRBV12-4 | CASSFGANVLTF
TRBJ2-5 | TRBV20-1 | CSARATMETQYF
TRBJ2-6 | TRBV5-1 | CASSLSGASGANVLTF
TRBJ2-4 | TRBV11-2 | CASSLEGSGGGSAFRENIQYF
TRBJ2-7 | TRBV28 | CASSLQEREQYF
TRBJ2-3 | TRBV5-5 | CASSYDTDTQYF
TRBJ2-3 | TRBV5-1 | CASSSLLAGGDTQYF
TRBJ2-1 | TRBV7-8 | CASSLVGWGWNEQFF
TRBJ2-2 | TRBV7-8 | CASSPNAGLVFRTGELFF
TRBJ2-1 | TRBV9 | CASSVVEAYNEQFF
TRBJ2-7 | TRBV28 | CASMVGRYEQYF
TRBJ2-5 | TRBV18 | CASSQSGQVQETQYF
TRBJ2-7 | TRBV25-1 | CASSESQRVSSEQYF
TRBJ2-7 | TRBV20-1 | CSARDGDRAPLAAEQYF
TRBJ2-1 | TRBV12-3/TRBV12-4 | CASSPRQGEQFF
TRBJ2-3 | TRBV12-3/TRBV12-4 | CASSPRAGTSTDTQYF
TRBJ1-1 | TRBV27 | CASSLDRARTEAFF
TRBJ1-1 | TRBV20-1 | CSAPTGKAEAFF
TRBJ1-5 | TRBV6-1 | CASSSAQGQGPPGNQPQHF
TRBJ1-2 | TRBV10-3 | CAISGLTGRQGYTF